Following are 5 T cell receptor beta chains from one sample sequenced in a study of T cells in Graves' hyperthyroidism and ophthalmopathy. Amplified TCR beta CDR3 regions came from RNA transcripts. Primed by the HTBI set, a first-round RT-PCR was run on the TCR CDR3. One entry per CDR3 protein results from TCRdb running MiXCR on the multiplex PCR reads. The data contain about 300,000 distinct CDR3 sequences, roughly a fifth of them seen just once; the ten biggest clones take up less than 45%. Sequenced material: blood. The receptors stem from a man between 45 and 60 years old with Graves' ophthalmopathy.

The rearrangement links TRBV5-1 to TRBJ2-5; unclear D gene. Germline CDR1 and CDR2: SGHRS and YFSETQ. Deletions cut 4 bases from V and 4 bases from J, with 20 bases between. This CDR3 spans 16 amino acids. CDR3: CASSPGEVGKGETQYF. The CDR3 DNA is TGCGCCAGCAGCCCGGGTGAGGTTGGCAAGGGAGAGACCCAGTACTTC.

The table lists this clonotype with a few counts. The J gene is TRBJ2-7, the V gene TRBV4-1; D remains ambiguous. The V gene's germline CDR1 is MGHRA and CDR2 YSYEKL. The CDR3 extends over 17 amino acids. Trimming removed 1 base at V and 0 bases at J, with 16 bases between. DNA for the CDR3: TGCGCCAGCAGCCAAGTCGGCGGTCAGGCTAACTCCTACGAGCAGTACTTC. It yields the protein CASSQVGGQANSYEQYF.

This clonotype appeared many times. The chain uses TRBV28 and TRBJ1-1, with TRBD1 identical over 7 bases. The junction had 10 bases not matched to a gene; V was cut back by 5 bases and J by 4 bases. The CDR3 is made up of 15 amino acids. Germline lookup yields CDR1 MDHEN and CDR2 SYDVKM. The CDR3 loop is CASSAGTEVGTEAFF. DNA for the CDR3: TGTGCCAGCAGTGCCGGGACAGAGGTTGGCACTGAAGCTTTCTTT.

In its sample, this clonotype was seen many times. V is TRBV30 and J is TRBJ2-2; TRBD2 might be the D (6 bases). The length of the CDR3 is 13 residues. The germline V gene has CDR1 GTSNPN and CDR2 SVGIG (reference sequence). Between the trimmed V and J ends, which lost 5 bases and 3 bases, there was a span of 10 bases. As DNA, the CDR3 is TGTGCCTGGGGGGGGACGTACACCGGGGAGCTGTTTTTT. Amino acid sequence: CAWGGTYTGELFF.

CDR3 nucleotides: TGTGCCAGCTCAAAATCTAGCGGGATTACCGGGGAGCTGTTTTTT. Amino acids: CASSKSSGITGELFF. This chain links TRBV7-9 with TRBJ2-2; 9 positions match TRBD2. The CDR3 contains 15 residues. J was trimmed by 5 bases and V by 8 bases; bases with no gene match: 9. From germline, CDR1 is SEHNR and CDR2 FQNEAQ (reference sequence).